The rows below give T cell receptor beta chains drawn from one sample of a study of cytomegalovirus exposure and HLA in healthy donors. Data came from immunoSEQ multiplex PCR; TCRdb stores just in-frame clones and leaves some out. The sample yields about 150,000 clones, roughly 70% seen once. What was sequenced was PBMCs. The receptors shown here come from a woman aged 18-29 years in good health and CMV-seropositive. Both conserved end residues are part of each CDR3. D genes are given only for firm matches. Size is stated for part of the rows, as once, few or many counts, or as a class when the clone is expanded.

V	J	D	size	CDR3	DNA
TRBV27	TRBJ2-7	TRBD2	once	CASRKTLGTSVYEQYF	TGTGCCAGCAGGAAAACCCTCGGGACTAGCGTTTACGAGCAGTACTTC
TRBV28	TRBJ2-7	TRBD2	-	CASSLPTSGGALGEQYF	TGTGCCAGCAGTTTGCCTACTAGCGGGGGGGCTTTAGGGGAGCAGTACTTC
TRBV5-8	TRBJ2-5	-	few	CASSLRTTQETQYF	TGTGCCAGCAGCTTAAGGACTACCCAAGAGACCCAGTACTTC
TRBV23-1	TRBJ1-5	TRBD1	-	CASSHQIRDRGLGSQPQHF	TGCGCCAGCAGTCACCAGATCCGGGACAGGGGGCTTGGTAGTCAGCCCCAGCATTTT
TRBV19	TRBJ2-3	-	-	CASSMDSGVADTQYF	TGTGCCAGTAGTATGGACAGCGGGGTGGCGGATACGCAGTATTTT
TRBV11-3	TRBJ2-5	-	-	CASSLGGSQETQYF	TGTGCCAGCAGCTTAGGAGGATCCCAAGAGACCCAGTACTTC
TRBV28	TRBJ2-5	-	-	CAIRGQETQYF	TGTGCCATTCGGGGTCAAGAGACCCAGTACTTC
TRBV6-1	TRBJ2-1	TRBD1	-	CASSGQGAGNEQFF	TGTGCCAGCAGTGGACAGGGGGCCGGCAATGAGCAGTTCTTC
TRBV7-2	TRBJ2-1	TRBD2	-	CASSPRLAGVYNEQFF	TGTGCCAGCAGCCCCCGACTAGCGGGCGTCTACAATGAGCAGTTCTTC
TRBV5-4	TRBJ1-1	-	-	CASSSPTGRGSTEAFF	TGTGCCAGCAGCTCTCCCACGGGCAGGGGCAGCACTGAAGCTTTCTTT
TRBV6-5	TRBJ2-7	-	-	CASSRRVGISYEQYF	TGTGCCAGCAGTCGCAGGGTGGGGATCTCCTACGAGCAGTACTTC
TRBV30	TRBJ1-4	TRBD1	few	CAWDRGLGGNEKLFF	TGTGCCTGGGACAGGGGGCTTGGTGGTAATGAAAAACTGTTTTTT